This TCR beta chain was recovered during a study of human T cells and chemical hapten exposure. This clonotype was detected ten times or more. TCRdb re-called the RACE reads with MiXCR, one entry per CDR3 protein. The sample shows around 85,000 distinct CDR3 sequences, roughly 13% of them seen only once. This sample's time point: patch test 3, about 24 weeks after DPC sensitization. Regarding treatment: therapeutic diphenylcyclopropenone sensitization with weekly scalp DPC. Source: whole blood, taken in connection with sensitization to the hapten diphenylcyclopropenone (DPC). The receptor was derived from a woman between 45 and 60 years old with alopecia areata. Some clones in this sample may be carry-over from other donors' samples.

This chain's CDR3 is CASSSEDTQYF. Here the CDR3 DNA reads TGTGCCAGCAGTTCGGAAGATACGCAGTATTTT. The chain joins TRBV27 to TRBJ2-3; D is unresolved. CDR3 length: 11 amino acids. Trimming removed 4 bases from V and 5 bases from J, with 4 bases in between. Germline V gives CDR1 MNHEY, CDR2 SMNVEV (reference sequence).